Sequencing of this TCR beta chain was carried out in a study of T cell responses to AZD1222 COVID-19 vaccine. Trimming removed 6 bases at V and 7 bases at J, with 13 bases between. The CDR3 covers 12 residues. CDR1 is SGDLS and CDR2 is YYNGEE in the germline V gene. Study-wide points: Samples come after the peak T cell response, not at day 14. Spike was spanned by vaccine-associated CD4 TCRs, with dominance at 160-218 and 743-854.

Profiled with immunoSEQ multiplex PCR; TCRdb holds only in-frame clones, not every one. The data show 110,000 to 150,000 clones, approximately 91% seen once. With respect to this clone: Its antigen is not known.

The sequence was obtained from an adult who received the AZD1222 COVID-19 vaccine. This specimen consisted of peripheral blood, obtained 28 days after the second AZD1222 dose. V is TRBV9 and J is TRBJ1-1; D unresolved. CDR3 bases: TGTGCCAGCAACCGAATCGGCAGTGAAGCTTTCTTT. This codes for CASNRIGSEAFF.